This T cell receptor (beta chain) emerged from a study of T cells expressing NK-cell markers (dated by TCRdb to 2020 to 2022). Regarding the research as a whole: Three sorted T-cell subsets (CD3+CD56+NKG2C+, CD3+CD56+NKG2C- and CD3+CD56-NKG2C+) from seven to nine donors had their TCR beta-chain repertoires profiled. Seven of the eight sequenced donors were HCMV-seropositive and one was HCMV-seronegative. All eight donors whose samples were sequenced were randomly selected healthy volunteers, three of them men and five women. The libraries were sequenced on Illumina HiSeq 2000/2500, MiSeq or NextSeq, producing 2 x 150 bp reads. The study at large found these results: Those dominant clonotypes were again the most abundant among CD3+CD56-NKG2C+ cells in a handful of donors, at roughly 28.3-65%. For several donors, the dominant CD3+CD56+NKG2C+ clonotypes were among the top 10 CD8+ clonotypes and accounted for 1.0-7.0% of CD8+ T cells. Whether the expanded NKG2C-expressing T cell clones were specific for HCMV antigens remained unclear.

As to this clonotype: Its specific antigen is unknown.

For sequencing, an Illumina HiSeq 2000 was employed. 5'RACE template switching, by which a universal primer site and unique molecular identifiers were added, was used to make TCR beta cDNA libraries. Synthesis of cDNA was primed from the TCR beta constant segment and was followed by two consecutive PCR amplification steps. The original pipeline was this. MIGEC was used to demultiplex reads and group the reads by UMI, and MiTCR was used to assemble and quantify clonotypes. Only TCR cDNA sequences supported by at least two reads were kept to exclude erroneous sequences. The tcR package was used for downstream repertoire analysis, and clonotypes were matched between fractions using CDR3 nucleotide sequence together with V segment. VDJmatch was used to annotate antigen specificity against VDJdb, with one amino acid substitution in CDR3 allowed. Following reprocessing of the reads by TCRdb, the data hold one row per CDR3 protein sequence and no DNA is available. Clone size and V and J calls follow TCRdb, not the original study. The sample table includes 550,000 to 600,000 distinct CDR3 sequences. The leading ten clones occupy approximately 4% of the sample.

A commercial ELISA kit detecting HCMV-specific IgG in serum was used to determine HCMV serostatus. Peripheral blood mononuclear cells were isolated from blood by Ficoll density gradient centrifugation. CDR1 and CDR2 (MNHEY, SMNVEV) derive from the germline V gene (reference sequence). From its cysteine to its phenylalanine, the CDR3 spans 15 amino acids. Only the protein sequence is given. Sequencing was carried out using blood T cells: a sorted CD56 or NKG2C T cell subset, CD4+ or CD8+ T cells, or bulk PBMC T cells (not recorded which). The sequence links TRBV27 to TRBJ2-1. The sequence was collected from a man between 18 and 29 years old in good health. Donor details come from another sample of the same person, matched by shared clones. CDR3 protein: CASSLSTGFYNEQFF.